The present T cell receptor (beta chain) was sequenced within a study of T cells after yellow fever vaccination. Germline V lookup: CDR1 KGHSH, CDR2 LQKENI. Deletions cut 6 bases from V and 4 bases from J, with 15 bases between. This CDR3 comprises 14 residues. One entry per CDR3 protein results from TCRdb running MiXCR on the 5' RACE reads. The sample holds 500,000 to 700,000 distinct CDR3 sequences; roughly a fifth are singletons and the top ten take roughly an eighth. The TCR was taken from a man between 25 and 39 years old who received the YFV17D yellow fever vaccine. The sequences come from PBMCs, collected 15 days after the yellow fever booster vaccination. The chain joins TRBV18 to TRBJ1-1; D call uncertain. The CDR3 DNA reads TGTGCCAGCTCCCACGGTGGTAAGGGCACTGAAGCTTTCTTT. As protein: CASSHGGKGTEAFF.